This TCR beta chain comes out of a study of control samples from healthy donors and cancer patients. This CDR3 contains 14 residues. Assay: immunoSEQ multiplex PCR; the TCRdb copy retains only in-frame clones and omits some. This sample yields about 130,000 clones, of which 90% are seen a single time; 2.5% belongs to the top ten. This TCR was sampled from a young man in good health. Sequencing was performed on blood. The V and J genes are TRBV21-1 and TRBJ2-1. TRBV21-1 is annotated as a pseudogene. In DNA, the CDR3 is TGTGCCAGCAGCCCCCCCAGGTCGGGCAATGAGCAGTTCTTC. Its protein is CASSPPRSGNEQFF.